This TCR beta chain was retrieved from a study of T cell responses to AZD1222 COVID-19 vaccine. Looking at the study overall: The study pooled second doses at about 4 or about 12 weeks. Study results and caveats: Clonal diversity may have been underestimated in mostly white British donors.

This CDR3 is 10 amino acids long. Germline CDR1 GTSNPN, CDR2 SVGIG (reference sequence). Trimming took off 6 bases at V and 7 bases at J, with 9 bases between the two ends. About this clone: Its cognate antigen is unknown.

Assay: immunoSEQ multiplex PCR; the TCRdb copy retains only in-frame clones and omits some. The sample consists of roughly 180,000 clones, 90% to 95% of them appearing once. The V and J genes are TRBV30 and TRBJ1-2, with no clear D. This receptor was taken from an adult in good health. The specimen was peripheral blood, collected on day 0 of AZD1222 vaccination. CDR3 loop: CACLVGGYTF. In nucleotides, the CDR3 is TGTGCCTGCCTCGTGGGTGGCTACACCTTC.